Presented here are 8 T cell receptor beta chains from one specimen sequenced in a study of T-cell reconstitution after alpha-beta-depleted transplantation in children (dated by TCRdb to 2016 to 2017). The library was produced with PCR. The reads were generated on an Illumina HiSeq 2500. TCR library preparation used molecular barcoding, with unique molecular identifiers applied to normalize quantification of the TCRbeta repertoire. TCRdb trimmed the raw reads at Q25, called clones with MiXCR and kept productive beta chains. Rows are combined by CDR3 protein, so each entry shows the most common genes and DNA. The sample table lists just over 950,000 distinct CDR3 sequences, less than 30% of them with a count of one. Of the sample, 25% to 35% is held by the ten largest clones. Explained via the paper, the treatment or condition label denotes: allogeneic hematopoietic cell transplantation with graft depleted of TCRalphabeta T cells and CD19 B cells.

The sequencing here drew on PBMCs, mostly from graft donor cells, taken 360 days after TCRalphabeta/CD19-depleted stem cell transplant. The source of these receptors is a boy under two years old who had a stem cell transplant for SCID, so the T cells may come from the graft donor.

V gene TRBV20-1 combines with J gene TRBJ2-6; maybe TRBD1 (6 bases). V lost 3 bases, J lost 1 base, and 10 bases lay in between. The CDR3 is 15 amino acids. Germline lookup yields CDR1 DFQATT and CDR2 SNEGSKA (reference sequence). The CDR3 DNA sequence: TGCAGTGCTAGGACAACAGGGTCTGGGGCCAACGTCCTGACTTTC. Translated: CSARTTGSGANVLTF.

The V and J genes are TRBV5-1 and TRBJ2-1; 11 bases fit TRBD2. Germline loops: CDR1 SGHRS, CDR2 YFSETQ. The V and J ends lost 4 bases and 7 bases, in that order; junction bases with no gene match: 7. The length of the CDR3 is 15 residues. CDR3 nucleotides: TGCGCCAGCAGCCATGGTAGCGGGGGGGCAAATGAGCAGTTCTTC. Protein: CASSHGSGGANEQFF. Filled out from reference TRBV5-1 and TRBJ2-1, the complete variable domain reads KAGVTQTPRYLIKTRGQQVTLSCSPISGHRSVSWYQQTPGQGLQFLFEYFSETQRNKGNFPGRFSGRQFSNSRSEMNVSTLELGDSALYLCASSHGSGGANEQFFGPGTRLTVL.

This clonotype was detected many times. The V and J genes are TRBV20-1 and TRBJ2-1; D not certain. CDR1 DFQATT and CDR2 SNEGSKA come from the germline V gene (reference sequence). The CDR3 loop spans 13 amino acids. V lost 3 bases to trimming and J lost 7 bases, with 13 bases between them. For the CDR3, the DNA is TGCAGTGCTAGGGATTCTACCAGGAATGAGCAGTTCTTC. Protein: CSARDSTRNEQFF.

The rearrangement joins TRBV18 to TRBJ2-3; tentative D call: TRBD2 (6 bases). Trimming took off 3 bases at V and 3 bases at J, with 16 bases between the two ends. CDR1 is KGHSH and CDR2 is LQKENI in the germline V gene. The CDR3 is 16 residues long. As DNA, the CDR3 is TGTGCCAGCTCACCTACCGGGACTGAGGGGACAGATACGCAGTATTTT. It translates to CASSPTGTEGTDTQYF.

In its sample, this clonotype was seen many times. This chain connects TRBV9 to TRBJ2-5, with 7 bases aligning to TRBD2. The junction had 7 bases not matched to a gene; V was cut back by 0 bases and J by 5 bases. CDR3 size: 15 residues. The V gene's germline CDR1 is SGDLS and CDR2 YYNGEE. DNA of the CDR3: TGTGCCAGCAGCGTAGTTAACAGGCGGGAGGAGACCCAGTACTTC. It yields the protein CASSVVNRREETQYF.

The CDR3 reads CASSQEGREQYF. CDR3 nucleotides: TGTGCCAGCAGCCAAGAAGGGCGCGAGCAGTACTTC. This chain connects TRBV3-1 to TRBJ2-7; D is ambiguous. Germline-derived CDR1 and CDR2 are LGHDT and YNNKEL (reference sequence). The V gene lost 0 bases and the J gene lost 6 bases, with 6 bases spanning the gap. The CDR3 is 12 residues long.

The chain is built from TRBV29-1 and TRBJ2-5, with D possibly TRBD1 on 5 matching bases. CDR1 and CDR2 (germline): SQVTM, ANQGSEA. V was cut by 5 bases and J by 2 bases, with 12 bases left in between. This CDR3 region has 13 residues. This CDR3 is CSVWIWTQETQYF. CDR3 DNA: TGCAGCGTTTGGATCTGGACACAAGAGACCCAGTACTTC.

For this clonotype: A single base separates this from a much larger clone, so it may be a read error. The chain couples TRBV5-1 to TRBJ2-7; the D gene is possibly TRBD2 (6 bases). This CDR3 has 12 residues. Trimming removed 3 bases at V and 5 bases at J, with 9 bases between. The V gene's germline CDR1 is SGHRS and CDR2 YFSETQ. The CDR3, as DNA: TGCGCCAGCAGCTGGGACTGGGACGAGCAGTACTTC. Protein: CASSWDWDEQYF.